This TCR beta chain was captured by sequencing in a study of beta chain features in type 1 diabetes. Regarding the study as a whole: In all four CD4+ subsets, TCRB CDR3 length was significantly, moderately reduced in type 1 diabetes.

V lost 6 bases to trimming and J lost 3 bases; unmatched junction nucleotides: 3. Germline-derived CDR1 and CDR2 are SGHVS and FQNEAQ. There are 15 residues in the CDR3. This clone was recorded a few times. Antigen: not known. The whole isolated RNA underwent reverse transcription, so sequencing captured expressed TCRB transcripts. TCRdb keeps only in-frame clones here, not all; method: immunoSEQ multiplex PCR. The sample has 150,000 to 190,000 clones, 9% to 12% seen once. The sequenced sample was central memory CD4+ T cells from blood. This TCR was recovered from a young man with type 1 diabetes. The chain uses TRBV7-8 and TRBJ2-1; 12 nucleotides align to TRBD2. The CDR3 DNA reads as TGTGCCAGCAGGGCGACTAGCGGGAGCTACAATGAGCAGTTCTTC. It codes for CASRATSGSYNEQFF. Looking up the rest from reference TRBV7-8 and TRBJ2-1 gives the full variable domain: GAGVSQSPRYKVAKRGQDVALRCDPISGHVSLFWYQQALGQGPEFLTYFQNEAQLDKSGLPSDRFFAERPEGSVSTLKIQRTQQEDSAVYLCASRATSGSYNEQFFGPGTRLTVL.